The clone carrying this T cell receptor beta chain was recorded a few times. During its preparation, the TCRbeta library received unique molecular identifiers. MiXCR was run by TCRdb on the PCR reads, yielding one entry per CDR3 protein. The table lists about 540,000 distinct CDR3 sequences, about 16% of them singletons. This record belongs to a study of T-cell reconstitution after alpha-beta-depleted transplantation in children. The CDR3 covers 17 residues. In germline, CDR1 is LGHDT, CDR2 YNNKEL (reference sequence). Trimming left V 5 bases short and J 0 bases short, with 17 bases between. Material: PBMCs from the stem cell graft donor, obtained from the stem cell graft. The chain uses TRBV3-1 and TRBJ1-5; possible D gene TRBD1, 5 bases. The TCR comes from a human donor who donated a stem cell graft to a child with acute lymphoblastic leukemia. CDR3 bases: TGTGCCAGCAGCAAAACAGGAGGACCTTATAGCAATCAGCCCCAGCATTTT. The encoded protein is CASSKTGGPYSNQPQHF.